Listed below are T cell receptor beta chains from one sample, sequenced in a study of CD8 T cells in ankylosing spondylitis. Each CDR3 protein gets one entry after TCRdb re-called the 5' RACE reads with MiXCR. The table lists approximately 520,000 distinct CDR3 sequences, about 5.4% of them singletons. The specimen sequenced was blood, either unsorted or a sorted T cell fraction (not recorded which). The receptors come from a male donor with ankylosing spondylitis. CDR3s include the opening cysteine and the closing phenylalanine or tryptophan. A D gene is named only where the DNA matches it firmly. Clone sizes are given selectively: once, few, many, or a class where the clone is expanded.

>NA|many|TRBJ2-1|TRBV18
TGTGCCAGCTCACCGACTGGGAATGAGCAGTTCTTC
CASSPTGNEQFF
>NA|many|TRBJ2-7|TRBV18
TGTGCCAGCTCACCAGGGTTGGGCGAGCAGTACTTC
CASSPGLGEQYF
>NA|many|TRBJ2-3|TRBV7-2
TGTGCCAGCAGCCTCCCACGGGACATACCCACAGATACGCAGTATTTT
CASSLPRDIPTDTQYF
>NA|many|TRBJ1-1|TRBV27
TGTGCCAGCAGTTTAAATAGGAACTTGAACACTGAAGCTTTCTTT
CASSLNRNLNTEAFF
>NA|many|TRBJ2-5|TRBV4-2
TGTGCCAGCAGCCTAGGGGGCGGAGGAGGGTTGAAGACCCAGTACTTC
CASSLGGGGGLKTQYF
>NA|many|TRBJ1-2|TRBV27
TGTGCCAGCAGTTTAAAGCCAACTTTTGGCTACACCTTC
CASSLKPTFGYTF
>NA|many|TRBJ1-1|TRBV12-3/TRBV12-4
TGTGCCAGCAGTCTTAGTGCTAGGGCCACTGAAGCTTTCTTT
CASSLSARATEAFF
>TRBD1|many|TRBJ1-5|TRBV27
TGTGCCAGCAGTCCGCACGGACAGGGGAGCAATCAGCCCCAGCATTTT
CASSPHGQGSNQPQHF
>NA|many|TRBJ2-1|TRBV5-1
TGCGCCAGCAGCTCCGGAAGGGGCGCCTACAATGAGCAGTTCTTC
CASSSGRGAYNEQFF
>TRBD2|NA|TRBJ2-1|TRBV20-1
TGCAGTGCTAGGGAGCGGGGGACTCACTACAATGAGCAGTTCTTC
CSARERGTHYNEQFF
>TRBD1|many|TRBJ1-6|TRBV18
TGTGCCAGCTCACCCAGGGACAGGGGTTTTGATTCACCCCTCCACTTT
CASSPRDRGFDSPLHF
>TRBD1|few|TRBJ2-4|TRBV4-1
TGCGCCAGCAGCCACGGACAGGTTAACCAAAACATTCAGTACTTC
CASSHGQVNQNIQYF
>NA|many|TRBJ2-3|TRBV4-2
TGTGCCAGCAGCCAAGATCGGATTGGGGCTTTGCAATTTACGCAGTATTTT
CASSQDRIGALQFTQYF
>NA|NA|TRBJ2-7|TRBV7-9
TGTGCCAGCAGCGCCCGGGCAAGCGAGCAGTACTTC
CASSARASEQYF
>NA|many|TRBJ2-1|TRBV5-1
TGCGCCAGCGGCTCGGCAGGGGCTACCTACAATGAGCAGTTCTTC
CASGSAGATYNEQFF
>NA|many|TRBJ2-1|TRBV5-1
TGCGCCAGCAGCTTGGCCGGCGGCAGAACCAGACAAAGGAGCTCCTACAATGAGCAGTTCTTC
CASSLAGGRTRQRSSYNEQFF
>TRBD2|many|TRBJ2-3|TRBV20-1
TGCAGTGCTAGTAACCCCTGGGGTGTTAGCGGGAGTAAAGATACGCAGTATTTT
CSASNPWGVSGSKDTQYF
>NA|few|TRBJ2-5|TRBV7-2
TGTGCCAGCAGCTTAGAGTTTTCGGAAGAGACCCAGTACTTC
CASSLEFSEETQYF
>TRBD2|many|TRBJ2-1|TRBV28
TGTGCCAGCAGGAGACTAGCGGGAGGCTTCTACAATGAGCAGTTCTTC
CASRRLAGGFYNEQFF